These 13 T cell receptor beta chains originate from one sample sequenced in a study of esophageal squamous cell carcinoma under preoperative chemotherapy. The time point here: after preoperative PTX-NDP chemotherapy. TCRdb itself ran the PCR reads through MiXCR, one entry per CDR3 protein. The sample shows roughly 18,000 distinct CDR3 sequences, around 42% of them seen only once. The sample was taken from a patient given preoperative chemotherapy. Receptors originate from a human donor with esophageal squamous cell carcinoma. The donor label of this sample is uncertain.

The chain carries TRBV7-2 and TRBJ2-3; D is tentatively TRBD1 or TRBD2 (5 bases each). The CDR3 has 15 residues. Trimming removed 8 bases from V and 11 bases from J, with 26 bases in between. Germline CDR1 and CDR2: SGHTA and FQGNSA. This chain's CDR3 is CASGPGLWARNMQYF. CDR3 bases: TGTGCCAGCGGCCCGGGGCTGTGGGCGCGAAACATGCAGTATTTT.

This clonotype was seen more than once but under ten times. DNA of the CDR3: TGCAGTGCTAGAGCGGGACAGGGTTTGATCTCCTACGAGCAGTACTTC. Its translation is CSARAGQGLISYEQYF. The genes are TRBV20-1 and TRBJ2-1; 9 bases map to TRBD1. TRBJ2-7 matches the DNA end more closely, so the J call is doubtful. The CDR3 sequence is 16 residues long. Germline V gene sequence: CDR1 DFQATT, CDR2 SNEGSKA (reference sequence).

V usage is TRBV6-1 and J usage is TRBJ2-3; 7 positions agree with TRBD1. V shed 7 bases, J shed 7 bases, and the junction held 5 bases outside the gene matches. CDR3 length: 12 residues. Germline lookup yields CDR1 MNHNS and CDR2 SASEGT. DNA of the CDR3: TGTGCCAGCATCCAGACAGGGTATACGCAGTATTTT. Protein: CASIQTGYTQYF.

In its sample, this clonotype ranks as medium-sized. The V and J genes are TRBV11-3 and TRBJ2-3; D possibly corresponds to TRBD2 (6 bases). V gave up 3 bases and J gave up 2 bases, with 9 bases separating them. The CDR3 has 14 amino acids. The germline CDR1 and CDR2 sequences are SGHNT and YENEEA. The CDR3 reads CASSFSSDTDTQYF. The CDR3 DNA reads as TGTGCCAGCAGCTTTTCTAGCGACACAGATACGCAGTATTTT.

This clonotype was observed many times. The CDR3 is CASSYLPRDNYGYTF. The CDR3 region has the DNA TGTGCCAGCAGTTACCTCCCCAGGGATAACTATGGCTACACCTTC. This chain links TRBV12-3 or TRBV12-4 with TRBJ1-2; TRBD1 might be the D (5 bases). Trimming took 4 bases from V and 1 from J, leaving 13 bases between them. CDR3 size: 15 residues.

This clonotype was observed once. This chain links TRBV6-1 with TRBJ2-6, with 8 bases lining up with TRBD1. The CDR3 totals 17 residues. The ends lost 8 bases at V and 0 bases at J; junction bases unmatched: 9. Per the germline V gene, CDR1 is MNHNS and CDR2 is SASEGT. In nucleotides, the CDR3 is TGTGCCAGCGGCCAGGGGACAGGAGCCTCTGGGGCCAACGTCCTGACTTTC. Protein sequence: CASGQGTGASGANVLTF.

There are many counts of this clonotype. J is TRBJ2-7 and V is TRBV6-1; tentatively, D is TRBD1 (6 bases). CDR1 MNHNS and CDR2 SASEGT come from the germline V gene. V lost 7 bases to trimming and J lost 2 bases, with 15 bases between them. The CDR3 totals 14 residues. CDR3 region: CASTRGAGAYEQYF. As DNA, the CDR3 is TGTGCCAGCACCCGAGGGGCAGGGGCCTACGAGCAGTACTTC.

This clonotype was seen once. J is TRBJ2-1 and V is TRBV12-3 or TRBV12-4; D is undetermined. The CDR3 runs to 14 residues. V dropped 3 bases and J dropped 4 bases, with 10 bases sitting between them. Here the CDR3 reads CASSFLPQYNEQFF. CDR3 DNA sequence: TGTGCCAGCAGTTTTTTGCCTCAATACAATGAGCAGTTCTTC.

This clonotype was observed a few times. The chain has TRBV12-3 or TRBV12-4 and TRBJ2-3, with 7 bases lining up with TRBD2. With 6 bases clipped from V and 4 bases from J, the junction kept 16 bases outside the gene matches. The CDR3 sequence is 17 residues long. The CDR3 loop reads CASSPRSSGWRADTQYF. CDR3 nucleotide sequence: TGTGCCAGCAGCCCCAGATCTAGCGGCTGGCGGGCAGATACGCAGTATTTT.

This chain connects TRBV7-8 to TRBJ2-7; D not certain. The length of the CDR3 is 15 residues. Germline V gene data show CDR1 as SGHVS and CDR2 as FQNEAQ. V lost 5 bases to trimming and J lost 0 bases, with 14 bases between them. The CDR3 region is CASSPAGFSSYEQYF. The CDR3 region has the DNA TGTGCCAGCAGCCCCGCCGGGTTTAGCTCCTACGAGCAGTACTTC.

This clonotype was counted many times. The CDR3 coding sequence is TGTGCCAGCAGCTTAAAGGTAGATTTAAGTACCGCGAACACCGGGGAGCTGTTTTTT. It encodes CASSLKVDLSTANTGELFF. V usage is TRBV11-2 and J usage is TRBJ2-2; D is undetermined. The CDR3 covers 19 residues. V lost 2 bases to trimming and J lost 0 bases, with 19 bases between them. CDR1 is SGHAT, CDR2 FQNNGV, per germline. Full variable domain (remainder filled in from reference TRBV11-2 and TRBJ2-2): EAGVAQSPRYKIIEKRQSVAFWCNPISGHATLYWYQQILGQGPKLLIQFQNNGVVDDSQLPKDRFSAERLKGVDSTLKIQPAKLEDSAVYLCASSLKVDLSTANTGELFFGEGSRLTVL.

Only a few counts were recorded for this clonotype. The CDR3 protein is CAGAWGNTDTQYF. The CDR3 nucleotides read TGTGCTGGAGCCTGGGGTAATACAGATACGCAGTATTTT. V and J are TRBV7-8 and TRBJ2-3; D call uncertain. From germline, CDR1 is SGHVS and CDR2 FQNEAQ. The CDR3 loop spans 13 amino acids.

The rearrangement joins TRBV7-8 to TRBJ1-6; the D gene is possibly TRBD1 (5 bases). There are 13 residues in the CDR3. Trimming removed 1 base at V and 9 bases at J, with 7 bases between. The germline V gene has CDR1 SGHVS and CDR2 FQNEAQ. Written as DNA, the CDR3 is TGTGCCAGCAGCTTAGAGGGGAGTTCACCCCTCCACTTT. Translating it yields CASSLEGSSPLHF.